Reported below is one T cell receptor beta chain. Antigen unknown. These data come from a study of regulatory T cells in long-lasting Graves disease. Study results and caveats: TRBV28, TRBJ1-2 and TRBJ2-5 were favored in persistent disease.

Time point described: persistent/refractory GD, antithyroid drugs over 5 years with positive TRAb. Extracted PBMC RNA gave rise to the TCR library. This CDR3 has 18 amino acids. After removal of 0 bases from V and 0 bases from J, the junction contained 10 bases not matched to a gene. Looked up from germline, CDR1 is LGHNA and CDR2 is YSLEER. Building of the TCR beta libraries involved iRepertoire HTBI primers and Arm-PCR of CDR3 regions. TCRdb used MiXCR to reprocess the multiplex PCR reads, holding one entry per CDR3 protein. The table has about 310,000 distinct CDR3 sequences, roughly 21% seen once.

The sequence was collected from a female donor with Graves disease. The chain links TRBV4-3 to TRBJ1-1, with 7 bases that match TRBD1. The source material was peripheral blood mononuclear cells (PBMCs), sampled when the disease was refractory, from a patient treated with antithyroid drugs. DNA of the CDR3: TGCGCCAGCAGCCAAGATTTCGGGACAGTGCCCATGAACACTGAAGCTTTCTTT. This gives the protein CASSQDFGTVPMNTEAFF.